Shown below are 18 T cell receptor beta chains from a single sample sequenced in a study of brain T cells in children with intractable seizures. Documented time point: blood from clinic visit 5 months post-surgery; TSC patient then seizure free. Generated by immunoSEQ multiplex PCR, the TCRdb table keeps only in-frame clones and is missing some. The sample has 340,000 or so clones; 93% are singletons. The material was peripheral blood, obtained 5 to 6 months after surgery. These receptors were collected from a boy less than two years old with tuberous sclerosis and intractable seizures.

The chain has TRBV6-5 and TRBJ1-3; TRBD1 aligns across 10 bases. The V and J ends lost 6 bases and 4 bases, in that order; junction bases with no gene match: 6. This CDR3 comprises 15 residues. Germline V gives CDR1 MNHEY, CDR2 SVGAGI. CDR3: CASSRDRGLGNTIYF. CDR3 DNA sequence: TGTGCCAGCAGCCGTGACAGGGGGCTAGGAAACACCATATATTTT.

This chain joins TRBV9 and TRBJ2-5, with 7 bases fitting TRBD2. CDR1 SGDLS and CDR2 YYNGEE come from the germline V gene. Trimming cost V 5 bases and J 3 bases; bases outside gene matches: 7. This CDR3 comprises 14 residues. DNA of the CDR3: TGTGCCAGCAGGCGGGGCGGGGGTGAAGAGACCCAGTACTTC. It yields the protein CASRRGGGEETQYF.

The chain employs TRBV19 and TRBJ2-5, with TRBD1 identical over 7 bases. The J segment lost 2 bases and the V segment lost 4 bases, leaving 10 bases of the junction unmatched. The CDR3 is 16 amino acids. Germline V gene lookup returns CDR1 LNHDA and CDR2 SQIVND (reference sequence). The chain's CDR3 is CASSRRTGWEQETQYF. The CDR3 DNA sequence: TGTGCCAGTAGTAGAAGGACAGGATGGGAGCAAGAGACCCAGTACTTC.

The CDR3 DNA reads as TGTGCCAGCAGTTTTAGGCTAGCGGCAAGGGGCGGGGAGCTGTTTTTT. Translated, it gives CASSFRLAARGGELFF. V gene TRBV28 combines with J gene TRBJ2-2, with 7 bases identical to TRBD2. Germline CDR1 is MDHEN and CDR2 is SYDVKM. The CDR3 is 16 residues long. V lost 3 bases and J lost 7; bases outside the gene matches: 11.

The rearrangement uses TRBV5-4 and TRBJ2-2, with 10 bases that match TRBD1. From germline, CDR1 is SGHNT and CDR2 YYREEE (reference sequence). This CDR3 comprises 18 residues. The ends lost 4 bases at V and 4 bases at J; junction bases unmatched: 13. Here the CDR3 DNA reads TGTGCCAGCAGCCGAGAGCCCCCGGGACAGGGGCCCACCGGGGAGCTGTTTTTT. This gives the protein CASSREPPGQGPTGELFF.

V and J are TRBV6-5 and TRBJ2-1, with D possibly called TRBD1 or TRBD2 (5 bases each). Germline V gene lookup returns CDR1 MNHEY and CDR2 SVGAGI. Trimming removed 7 bases from V and 6 bases from J, with 10 bases in between. This CDR3 is 12 amino acids long. The chain's CDR3 is CASKGTFNEQFF. The CDR3 coding sequence is TGTGCCAGCAAAGGGACGTTCAATGAGCAGTTCTTC.

This chain uses TRBV19 with TRBJ1-5, with 8 bases identical to TRBD1. Germline V gene lookup returns CDR1 LNHDA and CDR2 SQIVND (reference sequence). J was trimmed by 11 bases and V by 4 bases; bases with no gene match: 10. The CDR3 has 14 amino acids. This CDR3 is CASSNSDRVGSQHF. In DNA, the CDR3 is TGTGCCAGTAGTAACTCGGACAGGGTTGGGTCCCAGCATTTT.

This chain joins TRBV5-1 and TRBJ2-1, with TRBD2 as a possible D gene (6 bases). V was clipped by 4 bases and J by 4 bases, with 15 bases between them. The CDR3 runs to 15 residues. Germline V gene sequence: CDR1 SGHRS, CDR2 YFSETQ. The CDR3 bases are TGCGCCAGCAGCCCTTTTTACGGGAGTTACAATGAGCAGTTCTTC. Translated: CASSPFYGSYNEQFF.

V usage is TRBV3-1 (or the pseudogene TRBV3-2) and J usage is TRBJ1-2, with D unresolved. The CDR3 loop spans 14 amino acids. Trimming removed 0 bases from V and 5 bases from J, with 10 bases in between. The germline gives CDR1 LGHDT, CDR2 YNNKEL (reference sequence). DNA of the CDR3: TGTGCCAGCAGCCAAGATCACAGTCCTTATGGCTACACCTTC. The encoded protein is CASSQDHSPYGYTF.

V gene TRBV20-1 combines with J gene TRBJ1-5; D is ambiguous. Trimming took off 3 bases at V and 0 bases at J, with 12 bases between the two ends. Germline V gene lookup returns CDR1 DFQATT and CDR2 SNEGSKA (reference sequence). This CDR3 comprises 15 residues. The CDR3 sequence: CSASVGSYSNQPQHF. The DNA for the CDR3 is TGCAGTGCTAGTGTCGGATCTTATAGCAATCAGCCCCAGCATTTT.

This clone was seen a single time. The chain couples TRBV5-4 to TRBJ2-5; D ambiguous. This CDR3 spans 12 amino acids. The germline gives CDR1 SGHNT, CDR2 YYREEE (reference sequence). V lost 0 bases and J lost 5, with 5 bases in between. The CDR3 DNA reads as TGTGCCAGCAGCTTGGTAGGGGAGACCCAGTACTTC. Translation gives CASSLVGETQYF.

The chain couples TRBV6-5 to TRBJ1-1, with a weak D call TRBD1 (6 bases). Germline V CDR1 and CDR2: MNHEY, SVGAGI. Trimming took 2 bases from V and 4 from J, leaving 11 bases between them. This CDR3 contains 14 residues. In nucleotides, the CDR3 is TGTGCCAGCAGTTACGTGGGGGCTGGCACTGAAGCTTTCTTT. Encoded protein: CASSYVGAGTEAFF.

The chain recombines TRBV6-5 with TRBJ2-2, with a tentative D call TRBD2 (6 bases). The germline CDR1 and CDR2 sequences are MNHEY and SVGAGI. The CDR3 spans 13 residues. Trimming removed 7 bases from V and 1 base from J, with 7 bases in between. CDR3: CASMGGNTGELFF. DNA for the CDR3: TGTGCCAGCATGGGGGGGAACACCGGGGAGCTGTTTTTT.

V usage is TRBV7-9 and J usage is TRBJ2-7; weak D call: TRBD1 (6 bases). CDR1 is SEHNR and CDR2 is FQNEAQ in the germline V gene (reference sequence). V gave up 5 bases and J gave up 2 bases, with 13 bases separating them. The CDR3 covers 14 residues. CDR3 nucleotide sequence: TGTGCCAGCAGCGCCCGGGACACCCCCTACGAGCAGTACTTC. This encodes CASSARDTPYEQYF.

J is TRBJ2-5 and V is TRBV3-1 (or the pseudogene TRBV3-2); 8 positions match TRBD1. The CDR3 covers 15 residues. The J segment lost 5 bases and the V segment lost 0 bases, leaving 5 bases of the junction unmatched. Per the germline V gene, CDR1 is LGHDT and CDR2 is YNNKEL (reference sequence). The CDR3 loop reads CASSQDRTGWETQYF. The CDR3 nucleotides read TGTGCCAGCAGCCAAGATCGGACAGGGTGGGAGACCCAGTACTTC.

The gene calls are TRBV5-4 and TRBJ1-1; D possibly corresponds to TRBD1 (5 bases). Looked up from germline, CDR1 is SGHNT and CDR2 is YYREEE (reference sequence). The ends were cut back, 4 bases at V and 3 bases at J, with 19 bases in the middle. The CDR3 spans 16 residues. CDR3 bases: TGTGCCAGCAGCCCGATATTCCGGGGCGAGGACACTGAAGCTTTCTTT. Translated, it gives CASSPIFRGEDTEAFF.

The chain couples TRBV4-1 to TRBJ2-1; TRBD2 aligns across 16 bases. Germline trimming cut 3 bases from V and 5 bases from J; bases unmatched to any gene: 13. Germline lookup yields CDR1 MGHRA and CDR2 YSYEKL. The CDR3 runs to 20 residues. Here the CDR3 DNA reads TGCGCCAGCAGCCACGACCCGGGACTAGCGGGAGGGGGGTTCGACAATGAGCAGTTCTTC. Its translation is CASSHDPGLAGGGFDNEQFF.

The V call is TRBV27, the J call TRBJ1-3; D gene ambiguous. Germline V lookup: CDR1 MNHEY, CDR2 SMNVEV (reference sequence). CDR3 length: 17 residues. Trimming cost V 3 bases and J 2 bases, with 17 bases left between them. CDR3 sequence reads: CASSLSPNPQTGNTIYF. Written as DNA, the CDR3 is TGTGCCAGCAGTTTGAGCCCGAACCCCCAGACTGGAAACACCATATATTTT.